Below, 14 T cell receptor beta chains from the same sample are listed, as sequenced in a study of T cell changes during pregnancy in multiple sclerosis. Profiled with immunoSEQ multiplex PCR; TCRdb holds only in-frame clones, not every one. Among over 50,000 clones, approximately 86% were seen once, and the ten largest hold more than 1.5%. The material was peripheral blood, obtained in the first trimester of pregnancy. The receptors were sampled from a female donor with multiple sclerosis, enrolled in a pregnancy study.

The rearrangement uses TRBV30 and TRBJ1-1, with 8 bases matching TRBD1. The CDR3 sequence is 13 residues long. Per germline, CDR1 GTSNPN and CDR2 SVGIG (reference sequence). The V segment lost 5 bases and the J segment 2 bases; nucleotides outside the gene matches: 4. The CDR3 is CAWGGQGNTEAFF. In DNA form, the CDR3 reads TGTGCCTGGGGAGGACAGGGAAACACTGAAGCTTTCTTT.

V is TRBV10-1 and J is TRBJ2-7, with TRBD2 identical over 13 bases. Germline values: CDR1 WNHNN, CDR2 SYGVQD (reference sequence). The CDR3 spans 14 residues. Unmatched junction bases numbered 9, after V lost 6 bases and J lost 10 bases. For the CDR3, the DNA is TGCGCCAGCAGGGAGGACGGACTAGCGGGAGTTCAGTACTTC. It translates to CASREDGLAGVQYF.

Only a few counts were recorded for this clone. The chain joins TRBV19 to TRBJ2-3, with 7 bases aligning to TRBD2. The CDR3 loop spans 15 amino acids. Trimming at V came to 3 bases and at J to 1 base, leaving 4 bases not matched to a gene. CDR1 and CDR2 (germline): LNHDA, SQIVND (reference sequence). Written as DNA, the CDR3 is TGTGCCAGTAGTATTGTAGCGGGTGGCACAGATACGCAGTATTTT. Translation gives CASSIVAGGTDTQYF.

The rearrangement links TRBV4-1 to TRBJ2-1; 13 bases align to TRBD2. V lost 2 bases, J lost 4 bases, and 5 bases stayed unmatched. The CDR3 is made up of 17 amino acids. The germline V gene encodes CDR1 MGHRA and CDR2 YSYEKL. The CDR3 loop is CASSQRGTSGEYNEQFF. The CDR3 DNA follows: TGCGCCAGCAGCCAAAGAGGGACTAGCGGGGAGTACAATGAGCAGTTCTTC.

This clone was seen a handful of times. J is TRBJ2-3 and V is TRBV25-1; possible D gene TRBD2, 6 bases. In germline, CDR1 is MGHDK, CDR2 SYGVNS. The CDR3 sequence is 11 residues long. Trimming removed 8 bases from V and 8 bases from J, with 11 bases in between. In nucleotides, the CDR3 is TGTGCCAGCTCCGTGGGAGGTACGCAGTATTTT. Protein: CASSVGGTQYF.

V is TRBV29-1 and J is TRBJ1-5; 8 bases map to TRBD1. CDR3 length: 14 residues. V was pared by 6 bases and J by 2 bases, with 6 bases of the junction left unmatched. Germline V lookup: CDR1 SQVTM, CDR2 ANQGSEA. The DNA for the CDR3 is TGCAGCGTCGTCGGACAGGGAGGCAATCAGCCCCAGCATTTT. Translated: CSVVGQGGNQPQHF.

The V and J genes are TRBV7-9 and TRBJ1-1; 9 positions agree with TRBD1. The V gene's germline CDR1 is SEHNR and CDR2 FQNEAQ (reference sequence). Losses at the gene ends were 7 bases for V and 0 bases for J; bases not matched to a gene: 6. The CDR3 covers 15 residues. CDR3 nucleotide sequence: TGTGCCAGCACCCAACAGGGGGCCGTGAACACTGAAGCTTTCTTT. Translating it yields CASTQQGAVNTEAFF.

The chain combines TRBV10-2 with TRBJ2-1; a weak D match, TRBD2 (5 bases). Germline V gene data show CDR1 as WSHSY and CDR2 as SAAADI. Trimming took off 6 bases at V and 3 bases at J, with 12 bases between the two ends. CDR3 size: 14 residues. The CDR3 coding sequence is TGCGCCAGCAGCGGGAACCCGAACTACAATGAGCAGTTCTTC. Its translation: CASSGNPNYNEQFF.

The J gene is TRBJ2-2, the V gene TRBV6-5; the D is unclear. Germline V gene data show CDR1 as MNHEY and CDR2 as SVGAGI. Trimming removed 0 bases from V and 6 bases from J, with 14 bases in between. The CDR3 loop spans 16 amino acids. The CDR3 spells CASSYSGLAGSGELFF. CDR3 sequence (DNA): TGTGCCAGCAGTTACTCGGGTTTAGCTGGTTCCGGGGAGCTGTTTTTT.

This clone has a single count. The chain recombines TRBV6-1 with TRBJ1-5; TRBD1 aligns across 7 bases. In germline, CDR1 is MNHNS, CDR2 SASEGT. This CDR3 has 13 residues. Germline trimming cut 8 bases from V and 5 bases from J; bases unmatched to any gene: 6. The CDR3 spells CASRETGYQPQHF. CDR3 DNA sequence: TGTGCCAGCCGAGAGACAGGGTATCAGCCCCAGCATTTT.

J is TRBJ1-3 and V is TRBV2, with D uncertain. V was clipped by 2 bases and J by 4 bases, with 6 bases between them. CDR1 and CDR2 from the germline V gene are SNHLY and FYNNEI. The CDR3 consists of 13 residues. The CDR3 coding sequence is TGTGCCAGCAGTGAAAGCATCGGAAACACCATATATTTT. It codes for CASSESIGNTIYF.

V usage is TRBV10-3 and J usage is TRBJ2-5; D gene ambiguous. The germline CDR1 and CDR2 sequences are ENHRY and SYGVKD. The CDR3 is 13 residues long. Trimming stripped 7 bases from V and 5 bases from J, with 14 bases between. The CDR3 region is CAIKEQFGETQYF. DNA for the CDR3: TGTGCCATCAAAGAACAGTTTGGCGAGACCCAGTACTTC.

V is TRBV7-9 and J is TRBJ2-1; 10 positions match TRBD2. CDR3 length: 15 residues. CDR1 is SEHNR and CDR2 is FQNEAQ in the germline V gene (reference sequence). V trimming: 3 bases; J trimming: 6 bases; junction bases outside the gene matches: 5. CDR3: CASSFLAGVGNEQFF. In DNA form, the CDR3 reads TGTGCCAGCAGCTTCCTAGCGGGAGTGGGCAATGAGCAGTTCTTC.

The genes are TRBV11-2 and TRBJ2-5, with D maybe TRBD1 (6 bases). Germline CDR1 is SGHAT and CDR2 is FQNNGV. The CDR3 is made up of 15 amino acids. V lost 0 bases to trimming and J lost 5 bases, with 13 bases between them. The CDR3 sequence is CASSLESGAWETQYF. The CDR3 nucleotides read TGTGCCAGCAGCTTAGAATCAGGGGCGTGGGAGACCCAGTACTTC.